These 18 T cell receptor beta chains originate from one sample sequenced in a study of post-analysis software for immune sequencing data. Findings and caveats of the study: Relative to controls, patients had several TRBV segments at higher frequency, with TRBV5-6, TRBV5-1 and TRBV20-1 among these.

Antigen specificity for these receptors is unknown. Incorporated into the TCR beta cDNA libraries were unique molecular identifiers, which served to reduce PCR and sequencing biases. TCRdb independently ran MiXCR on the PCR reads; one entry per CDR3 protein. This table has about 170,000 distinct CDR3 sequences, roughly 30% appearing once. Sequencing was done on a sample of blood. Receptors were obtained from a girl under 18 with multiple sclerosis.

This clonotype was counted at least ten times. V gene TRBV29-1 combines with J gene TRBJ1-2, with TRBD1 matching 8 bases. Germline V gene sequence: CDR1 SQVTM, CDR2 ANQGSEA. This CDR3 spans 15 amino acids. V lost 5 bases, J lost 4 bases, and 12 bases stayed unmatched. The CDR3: CSVTDRDAGSYGYTF. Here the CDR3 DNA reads TGCAGCGTTACGGACAGGGATGCGGGAAGCTATGGCTACACCTTC.

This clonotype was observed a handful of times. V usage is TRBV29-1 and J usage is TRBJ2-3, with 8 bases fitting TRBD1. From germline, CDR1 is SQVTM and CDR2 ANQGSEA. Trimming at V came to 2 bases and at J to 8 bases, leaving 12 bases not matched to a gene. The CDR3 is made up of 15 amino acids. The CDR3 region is CSVERLGQGAATQYF. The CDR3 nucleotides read TGCAGCGTTGAAAGGCTCGGGCAGGGGGCAGCTACGCAGTATTTT.

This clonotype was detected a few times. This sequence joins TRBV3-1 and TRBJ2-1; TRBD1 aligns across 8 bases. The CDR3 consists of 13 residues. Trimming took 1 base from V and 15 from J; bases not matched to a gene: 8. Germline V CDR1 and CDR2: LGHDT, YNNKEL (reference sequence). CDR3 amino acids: CASSQAGETGAFF. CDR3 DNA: TGTGCCAGCAGCCAAGCTGGCGAGACAGGGGCGTTCTTC.

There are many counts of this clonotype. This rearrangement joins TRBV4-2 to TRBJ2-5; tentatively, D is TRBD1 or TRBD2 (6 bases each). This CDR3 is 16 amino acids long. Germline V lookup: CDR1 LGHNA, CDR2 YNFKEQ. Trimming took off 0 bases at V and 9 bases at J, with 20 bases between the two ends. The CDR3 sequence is CASSQDSARGAEAQYF. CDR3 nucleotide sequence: TGTGCCAGCAGCCAAGATAGCGCTAGGGGGGCGGAAGCCCAGTACTTC.

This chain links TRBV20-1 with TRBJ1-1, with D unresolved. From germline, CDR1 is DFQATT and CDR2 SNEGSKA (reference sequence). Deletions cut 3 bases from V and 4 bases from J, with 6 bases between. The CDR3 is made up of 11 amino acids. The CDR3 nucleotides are TGCAGTGCTAGGGGCGCCACTGAAGCTTTCTTT. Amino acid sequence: CSARGATEAFF.

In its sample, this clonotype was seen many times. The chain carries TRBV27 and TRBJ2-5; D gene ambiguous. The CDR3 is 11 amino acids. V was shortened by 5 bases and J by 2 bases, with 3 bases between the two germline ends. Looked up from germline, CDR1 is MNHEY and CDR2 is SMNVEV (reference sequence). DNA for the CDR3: TGTGCCAGCAGTGTGCAAGAGACCCAGTACTTC. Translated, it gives CASSVQETQYF.

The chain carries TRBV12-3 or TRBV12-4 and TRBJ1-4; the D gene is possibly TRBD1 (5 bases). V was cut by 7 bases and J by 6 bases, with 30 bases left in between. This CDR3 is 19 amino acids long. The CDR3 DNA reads TGTGCCAGCACCCCAGGGTGGTTGGCAGGTGTGGGGCGAGATGAAAAACTGTTTTTT. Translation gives CASTPGWLAGVGRDEKLFF.

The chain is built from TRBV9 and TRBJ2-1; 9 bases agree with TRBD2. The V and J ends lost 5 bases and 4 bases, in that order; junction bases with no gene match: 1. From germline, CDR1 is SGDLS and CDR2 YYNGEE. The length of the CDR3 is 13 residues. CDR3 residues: CASRREGYNEQFF. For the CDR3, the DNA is TGTGCCAGCAGGCGGGAGGGGTACAATGAGCAGTTCTTC. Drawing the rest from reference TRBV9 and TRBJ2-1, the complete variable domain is DSGVTQTPKHLITATGQRVTLRCSPRSGDLSVYWYQQSLDQGLQFLIQYYNGEERAKGNILERFSAQQFPDLHSELNLSSLELGDSALYFCASRREGYNEQFFGPGTRLTVL.

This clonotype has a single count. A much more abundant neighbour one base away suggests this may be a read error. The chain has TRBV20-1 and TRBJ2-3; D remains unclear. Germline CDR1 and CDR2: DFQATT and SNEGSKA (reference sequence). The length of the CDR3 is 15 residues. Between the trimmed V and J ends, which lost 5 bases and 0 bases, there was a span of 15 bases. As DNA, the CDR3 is TGCAGTGCTGCCTTCCTAACGGCCAGCACAGATACGCAGTATTTT. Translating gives CSAAFLTASTDTQYF.

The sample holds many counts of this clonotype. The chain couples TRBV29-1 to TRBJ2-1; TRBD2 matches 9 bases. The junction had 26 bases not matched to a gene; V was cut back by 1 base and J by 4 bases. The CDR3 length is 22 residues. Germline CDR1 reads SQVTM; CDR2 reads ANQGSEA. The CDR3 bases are TGCAGCGTTGAAGGGCCTAGCGGGACGGTAAAACTAACTCTTCTTCCGTACAATGAGCAGTTCTTC. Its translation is CSVEGPSGTVKLTLLPYNEQFF.

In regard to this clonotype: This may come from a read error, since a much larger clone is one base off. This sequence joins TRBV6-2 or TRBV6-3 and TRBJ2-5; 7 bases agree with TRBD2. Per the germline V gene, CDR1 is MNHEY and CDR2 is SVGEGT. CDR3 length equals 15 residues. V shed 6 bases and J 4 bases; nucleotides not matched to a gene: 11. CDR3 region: CASSPSLAAPETQYF. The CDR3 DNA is TGTGCCAGCAGCCCATCCCTAGCGGCACCAGAGACCCAGTACTTC.

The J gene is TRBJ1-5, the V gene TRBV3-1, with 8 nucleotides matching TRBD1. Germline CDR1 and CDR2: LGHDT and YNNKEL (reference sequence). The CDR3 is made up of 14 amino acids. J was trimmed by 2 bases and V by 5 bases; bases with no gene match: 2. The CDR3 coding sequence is TGTGCCAGCAGCGACAGGGGACGCAATCAGCCCCAGCATTTT. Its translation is CASSDRGRNQPQHF.

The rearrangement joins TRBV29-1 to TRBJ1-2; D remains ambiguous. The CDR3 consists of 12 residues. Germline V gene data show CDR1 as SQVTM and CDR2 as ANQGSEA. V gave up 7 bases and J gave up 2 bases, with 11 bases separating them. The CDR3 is CSGEGVNYGYTF. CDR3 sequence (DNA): TGCAGCGGCGAAGGAGTAAACTATGGCTACACCTTC.

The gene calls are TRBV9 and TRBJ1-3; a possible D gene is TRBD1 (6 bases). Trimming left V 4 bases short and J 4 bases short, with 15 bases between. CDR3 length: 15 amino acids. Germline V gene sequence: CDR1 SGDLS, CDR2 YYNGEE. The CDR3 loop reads CASSPGQRRGNTIYF. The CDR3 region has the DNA TGTGCCAGCAGCCCCGGACAGCGACGCGGAAACACCATATATTTT.

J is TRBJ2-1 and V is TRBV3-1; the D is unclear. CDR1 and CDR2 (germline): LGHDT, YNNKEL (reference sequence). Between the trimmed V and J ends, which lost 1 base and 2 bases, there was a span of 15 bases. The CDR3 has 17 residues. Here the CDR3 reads CASSQVIGGRAYNEQFF. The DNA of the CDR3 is TGTGCCAGCAGCCAAGTGATTGGTGGAAGAGCCTACAATGAGCAGTTCTTC.

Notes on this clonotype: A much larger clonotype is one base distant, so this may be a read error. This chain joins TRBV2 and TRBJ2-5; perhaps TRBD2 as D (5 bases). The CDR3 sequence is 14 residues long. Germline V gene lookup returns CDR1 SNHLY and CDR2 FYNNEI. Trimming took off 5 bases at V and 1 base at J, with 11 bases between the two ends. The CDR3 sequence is CASSIEGTQETQYF. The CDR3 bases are TGTGCCAGCAGTATCGAGGGAACCCAAGAGACCCAGTACTTC.

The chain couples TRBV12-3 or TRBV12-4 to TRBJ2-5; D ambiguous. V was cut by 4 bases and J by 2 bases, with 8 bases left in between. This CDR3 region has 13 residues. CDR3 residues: CASSSLNQETQYF. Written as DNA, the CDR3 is TGTGCCAGCAGTTCCTTAAATCAAGAGACCCAGTACTTC.

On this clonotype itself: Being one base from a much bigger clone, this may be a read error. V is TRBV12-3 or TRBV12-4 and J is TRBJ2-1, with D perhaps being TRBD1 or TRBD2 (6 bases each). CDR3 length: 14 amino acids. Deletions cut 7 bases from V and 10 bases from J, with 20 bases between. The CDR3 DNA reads TGTGCCAGCAAACAGGGCGGGACGTTCTACGAGCAGTTCTTC. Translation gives CASKQGGTFYEQFF.